This T cell receptor beta chain was profiled in a study of beta chain features in type 1 diabetes. Study results and limitations: The study found fewer insertions and more deletions at VDJ junctions in type 1 diabetes patients. Moderately but significantly shorter TCRB CDR3s were found in Type 1 diabetes patients in all four CD4+ subsets. Naive, central memory and Treg TCRB repertoires seemed to resemble each other more closely in patients than they did in healthy donors.

Every bit of the isolated RNA underwent reverse transcription, so sequencing read expressed TCRB transcripts. The protocol was immunoSEQ multiplex PCR, while the TCRdb copy is restricted to in-frame clones and leaves out a portion. The sample holds about 53,000 clones, about three fifths seen once. For this clone: Its antigen is unknown.

The sample comprised stem cell memory CD4+ T cells from blood. The TCR sequence derives from a woman younger than 45 with type 1 diabetes.

CDR3 in amino acids: CASSLLTGGGDTQYF. CDR3 DNA: TGCGCCAGCAGCTTGCTGACGGGAGGCGGAGATACGCAGTATTTT. The chain is built from TRBV5-1 and TRBJ2-3; 7 bases fit TRBD2. The germline V gene has CDR1 SGHRS and CDR2 YFSETQ. This CDR3 spans 15 amino acids. V lost 1 base to trimming and J lost 5 bases; unmatched junction nucleotides: 7.